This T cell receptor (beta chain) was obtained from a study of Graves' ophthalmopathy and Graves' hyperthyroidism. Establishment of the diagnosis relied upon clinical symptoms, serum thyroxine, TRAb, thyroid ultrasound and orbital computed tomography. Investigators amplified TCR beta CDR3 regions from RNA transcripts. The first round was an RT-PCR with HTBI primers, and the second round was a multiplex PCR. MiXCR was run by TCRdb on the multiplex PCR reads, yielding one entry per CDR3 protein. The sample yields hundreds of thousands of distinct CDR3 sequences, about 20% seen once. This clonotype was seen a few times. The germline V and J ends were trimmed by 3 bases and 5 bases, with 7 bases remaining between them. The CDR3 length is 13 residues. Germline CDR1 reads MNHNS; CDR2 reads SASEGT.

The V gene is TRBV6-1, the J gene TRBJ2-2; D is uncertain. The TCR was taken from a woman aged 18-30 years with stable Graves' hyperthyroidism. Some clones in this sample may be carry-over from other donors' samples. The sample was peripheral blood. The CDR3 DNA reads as TGTGCCAGCAGTGATGGGATTACCGGGGAGCTGTTTTTT. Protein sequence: CASSDGITGELFF.